This TCR beta chain originates from a study of cytomegalovirus exposure and HLA in healthy donors. Findings and caveats of the study: The presence/absence work took it that sequencing depth was about the same across donors. Indistinguishable V segments such as TRBV6-2 and TRBV6-3 were excluded.

Germline V gene lookup returns CDR1 MNHNY and CDR2 SVGAGI (reference sequence). V gave up 0 bases and J gave up 8 bases; unmatched junction bases: 2. There are 13 residues in the CDR3. On this clone itself: Its antigen is unknown.

PCR was performed using 60 Vbeta and 13 Jbeta primers. Source study methods: Later, roughly 80 million unique TCR beta chains were counted in an analysis, and roughly 11 million of them were shared. Sequenced by immunoSEQ multiplex PCR; TCRdb stores in-frame clones only, minus some. V, J and clone size are taken as reported in that table, and D and trimming were inferred from the DNA itself. Of around 150,000 clones listed, 68% are singletons. J is TRBJ1-2 and V is TRBV6-6; 8 nucleotides line up with TRBD1. Sample: PBMCs. The TCR was taken from a woman between 35 and 50 years old in good health and CMV-seropositive. The chain's CDR3 is CASSYSSGGGYTF. The CDR3 region has the DNA TGTGCCAGCAGTTACTCGTCAGGGGGCGGCTACACCTTC.